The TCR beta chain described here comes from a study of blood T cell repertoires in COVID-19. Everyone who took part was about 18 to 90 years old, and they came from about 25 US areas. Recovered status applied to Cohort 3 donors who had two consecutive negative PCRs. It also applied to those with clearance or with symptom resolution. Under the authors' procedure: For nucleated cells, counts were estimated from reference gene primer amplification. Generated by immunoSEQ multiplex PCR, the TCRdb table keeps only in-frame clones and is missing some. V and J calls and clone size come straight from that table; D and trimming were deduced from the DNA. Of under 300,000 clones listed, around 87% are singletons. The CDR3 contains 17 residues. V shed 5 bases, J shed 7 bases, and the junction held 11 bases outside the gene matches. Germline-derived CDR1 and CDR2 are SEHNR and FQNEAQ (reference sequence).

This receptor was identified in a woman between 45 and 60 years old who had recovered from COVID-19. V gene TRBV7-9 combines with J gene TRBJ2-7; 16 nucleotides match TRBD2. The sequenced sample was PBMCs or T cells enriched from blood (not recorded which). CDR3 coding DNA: TGTGCCAGCAGCCGGGGACTAGCGGGAGGGTGGCATGAGGAGCAGTACTTC. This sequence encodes CASSRGLAGGWHEEQYF.